This T cell receptor beta chain appears in the sequencing data of a study of T cell changes during pregnancy in multiple sclerosis. V gave up 5 bases and J gave up 4 bases; unmatched junction bases: 8. Germline V gene data show CDR1 as SEHNR and CDR2 as FQNEAQ (reference sequence). CDR3 length equals 15 residues. Libraries were prepared by immunoSEQ multiplex PCR; TCRdb keeps only in-frame clonotypes and omits some of them. The sample holds about 15,000 clones; roughly 86% are singletons and the top ten take more than 8%. The input for sequencing was CD8+ T cells from peripheral blood mononuclear cells, taken in the second trimester of pregnancy. The chain joins TRBV7-9 to TRBJ2-5; 9 bases map to TRBD2. The TCR sequence derives from a female donor in good health, enrolled as a control in a pregnancy study. The CDR3 protein is CASSRGGGGGETQYF. The CDR3, as DNA: TGTGCCAGCAGCCGCGGCGGGGGGGGCGGAGAGACCCAGTACTTC.